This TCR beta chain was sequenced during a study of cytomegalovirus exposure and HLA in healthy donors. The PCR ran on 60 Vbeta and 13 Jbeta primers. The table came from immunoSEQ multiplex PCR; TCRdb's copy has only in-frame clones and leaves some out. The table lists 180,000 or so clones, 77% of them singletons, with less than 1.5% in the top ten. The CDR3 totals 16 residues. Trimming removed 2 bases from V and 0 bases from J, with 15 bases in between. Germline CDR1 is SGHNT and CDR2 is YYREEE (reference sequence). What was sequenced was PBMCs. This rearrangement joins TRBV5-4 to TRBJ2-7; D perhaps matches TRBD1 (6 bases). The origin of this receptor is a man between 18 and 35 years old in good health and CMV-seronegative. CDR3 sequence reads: CASSFVIDRSSYEQYF. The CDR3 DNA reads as TGTGCCAGCAGCTTCGTTATAGACAGGAGCTCCTACGAGCAGTACTTC. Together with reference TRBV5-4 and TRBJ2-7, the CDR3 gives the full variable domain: ETGVTQSPTHLIKTRGQQVTLRCSSQSGHNTVSWYQQALGQGPQFIFQYYREEENGRGNFPPRFSGLQFPNYSSELNVNALELDDSALYLCASSFVIDRSSYEQYFGPGTRLTVT.